The next 4 T cell receptor beta chains were all read from a single sample in a study of cytomegalovirus exposure and HLA in healthy donors. Sequencing used immunoSEQ multiplex PCR; TCRdb keeps in-frame clones, though not all of them. There are roughly 150,000 clones in the sample; around 92% occur only once, and 4% to 5% lies in the top ten. The sequencing input was PBMCs. These receptor sequences come from a man aged 18-30 years in good health and CMV-seropositive.

The CDR3 reads CASSLSRQGLFPNYGYTF. The CDR3 DNA reads as TGTGCCAGCAGTTTAAGTCGACAGGGACTTTTCCCTAACTATGGCTACACCTTC. The rearrangement links TRBV27 to TRBJ1-2, with 7 bases that match TRBD1. Germline V gives CDR1 MNHEY, CDR2 SMNVEV (reference sequence). Losses at the gene ends were 2 bases for V and 0 bases for J; bases not matched to a gene: 12. The CDR3 is made up of 18 amino acids.

The DNA of the CDR3 is TGCGCCAGCAGCTTGGCCATTGGACAGGGGTCAATTTCCTACAATGAGCAGTTCTTC. Its protein is CASSLAIGQGSISYNEQFF. This sequence joins TRBV5-1 and TRBJ2-1; 9 bases fit TRBD1. This CDR3 comprises 19 residues. CDR1 is SGHRS and CDR2 is YFSETQ in the germline V gene. The junction had 11 bases not matched to a gene; V was cut back by 0 bases and J by 1 base.

The rearrangement joins TRBV28 to TRBJ2-2, with TRBD1 matching 12 bases. V gave up 11 bases and J gave up 6 bases; unmatched junction bases: 7. The CDR3 contains 14 residues. Looked up from germline, CDR1 is MDHEN and CDR2 is SYDVKM. CDR3 residues: CASRGQGASGELFF. CDR3 coding DNA: TGTGCCTCGAGGGGACAGGGGGCTTCCGGGGAGCTGTTTTTT. The full variable domain, rest sourced from reference TRBV28 and TRBJ2-2, is DVKVTQSSRYLVKRTGEKVFLECVQDMDHENMFWYRQDPGLGLRLIYFSYDVKMKEKGDIPEGYSVSREKKERFSLILESASTNQTSMYLCASRGQGASGELFFGEGSRLTVL.

The rearrangement uses TRBV7-3 and TRBJ2-6; possibly TRBD1 for D (6 bases). V was shortened by 2 bases and J by 0 bases, with 14 bases between the two germline ends. The CDR3 is 18 amino acids. CDR1 and CDR2 from the germline V gene are SGHTA and FQGTGA. The CDR3 protein is CASSLPGDPLSGANVLTF. The CDR3 coding sequence is TGTGCCAGCAGCTTACCAGGGGACCCTCTCTCTGGGGCCAACGTCCTGACTTTC.